This paragraph reports one T cell receptor beta chain. The source of the sample is a study of blood T cell repertoires in COVID-19. The protocol was immunoSEQ multiplex PCR, while the TCRdb copy is restricted to in-frame clones and leaves out a portion. The sample includes about 58,000 clones, around 81% of them seen just once. The CDR3 loop spans 15 amino acids. V lost 3 bases to trimming and J lost 4 bases, with 15 bases between them. Per germline, CDR1 MDHEN and CDR2 SYDVKM. This clonotype was obtained from a human donor in a cohort sampled during active COVID-19. The chain carries TRBV28 and TRBJ1-2, with D perhaps TRBD1 (5 bases). Sample: peripheral blood. The CDR3 is CASSLPGDSIYGYTF. Here the CDR3 DNA reads TGTGCCAGCAGTTTGCCGGGGGATTCAATCTATGGCTACACCTTC.